The TCR beta chain described here comes from a study of T cells expressing NK-cell markers. Overall study: CD3+CD56+NKG2C+, CD3+CD56+NKG2C- and CD3+CD56-NKG2C+ T cells, once sorted, supplied the TCR beta repertoires.

Whole-study results and caveats: The CD3+CD56-NKG2C+ fraction was also led by these clonotypes in a handful of donors. Expanded NKG2C+ T cell clones were not confirmed as HCMV-specific.

CDR3 length: 15 residues. In germline, CDR1 is DFQATT, CDR2 SNEGSKA (reference sequence). The TCR beta cDNA came from 5'RACE template switching with UMIs. No DNA is given; TCRdb re-called the 5' RACE reads and lists each CDR3 protein once. The clone table shows more than 250,000 distinct CDR3 sequences, with the ten largest holding about 0.39%. Notes on this clonotype: Its cognate antigen is unknown.

The V call is TRBV20-1, the J call TRBJ2-1; the TCRdb call, TRBD2, lacks DNA for checking. The source of this sequence is a man in his late teens or twenties in good health. Material for sequencing was blood T cells: a sorted CD56 or NKG2C T cell subset, CD4+ or CD8+ T cells, or bulk PBMC T cells (not recorded which). CDR3: CSARAAGGSRNEQFF.